Each of the 3 T cell receptor beta chains below was sequenced from the same sample in a study of OX40 agonist ivuxolimab in advanced cancers. Libraries were prepared by immunoSEQ multiplex PCR; TCRdb keeps only in-frame clonotypes and omits some of them. The profile shows 20,000 to 30,000 clones, approximately 83% of them singletons. Sequenced here: CD4+ or CD8+ T cells sorted from blood, sampled in a trial of the OX40 agonist ivuxolimab. Receptors were obtained from an adult with an advanced solid tumor such as melanoma, head and neck, liver or kidney cancer.

The chain is built from TRBV9 and TRBJ1-3, with 8 bases lining up with TRBD1. The length of the CDR3 is 17 residues. The V gene's germline CDR1 is SGDLS and CDR2 YYNGEE. V lost 6 bases to trimming and J lost 4 bases; unmatched junction nucleotides: 15. The CDR3 region is CASTSRHGTGEGNTIYF. CDR3 nucleotides: TGTGCCAGCACAAGTAGACATGGGACAGGTGAAGGAAACACCATATATTTT.

This clone is labeled as medium-sized (0.01 to 0.1%). The gene calls are TRBV7-9 and TRBJ1-2; D gene uncertain. V was cut by 1 base and J by 8 bases, with 11 bases left in between. CDR1 SEHNR and CDR2 FQNEAQ come from the germline V gene (reference sequence). The CDR3 has 13 amino acids. The CDR3 bases are TGTGCCAGCAGCTTAGAATGGTATCGGGGCTACACCTTC. This translates into CASSLEWYRGYTF.

The chain combines TRBV7-9 with TRBJ2-3; 11 nucleotides line up with TRBD2. In germline, CDR1 is SEHNR, CDR2 FQNEAQ (reference sequence). The J segment lost 6 bases and the V segment lost 5 bases, leaving 13 bases of the junction unmatched. This CDR3 comprises 17 residues. The CDR3 nucleotides read TGTGCCAGCAGCCAACCTACCGGGACTAGCGGTCGTGATACGCAGTATTTT. Amino acids: CASSQPTGTSGRDTQYF.